This T cell receptor (beta chain) derives from a study of blood T cell repertoires in COVID-19. TCRdb's table, derived via immunoSEQ multiplex PCR, lists solely in-frame clones and lacks some. The sample records 90,000 or so clones, 89% being singletons. With V trimmed by 5 bases and J by 6 bases, 6 bases remained unmatched. CDR1 and CDR2 from the germline V gene are MNHEY and SVGAGI. This CDR3 has 15 amino acids. Sample: peripheral blood. The TCR was taken from a man in his fifties or sixties with COVID-19, enrolled during active disease. The gene calls are TRBV6-5 and TRBJ2-3; 12 bases fit TRBD2. CDR3 protein: CASSTLAGGEDTQYF. The CDR3, as DNA: TGTGCCAGCAGTACGCTAGCGGGAGGGGAGGATACGCAGTATTTT.